A selection of T cell receptor beta chains follows, all from one sample in a study of human T cells and chemical hapten exposure. TCRdb recomputed calls from the RACE reads with MiXCR, one row per CDR3 protein. The table records 370,000 or so distinct CDR3 sequences, around 4.8% of them present only once. This specimen consisted of whole blood, obtained in connection with sensitization to the hapten diphenylcyclopropenone (DPC). The receptor set was obtained from a woman between 50 and 59 years old with alopecia areata. Some clones in this sample may be carry-over from other donors' samples. CDR3s include the opening cysteine and the closing phenylalanine or tryptophan. Each record gives: clone size, D gene, J gene, V gene, CDR3 DNA, CDR3 protein. D genes are given only for firm matches. Clone size is not always given. Where it is, it says once, few, many or a class for expanded clones.

many	TRBD2	TRBJ2-7	TRBV6-5	TGTGCCAGCAGTTCCCAGGGGACTAGCGGGAACTACGAGCAGTACTTC	CASSSQGTSGNYEQYF
many	TRBD2	TRBJ2-7	TRBV13	TGTGCCAGCAGCTCCCAAGCGGGAGTATTTATCGAGCAGTACTTC	CASSSQAGVFIEQYF
few	TRBD1	TRBJ1-2	TRBV3-1	TGTGCCAGCAGCCAAGCACAGGGGGTCAACTATGGCTACACCTTC	CASSQAQGVNYGYTF
many	-	TRBJ2-5	TRBV13	TGTGCCAGCAGCCCCGGGGCCGAGAGGTCGTCCCAGTACTTC	CASSPGAERSSQYF
many	TRBD2	TRBJ2-2	TRBV20-1	TGCAGTGCTAGAGATGTCAAGCGGGAGAGCACCGGGGAGCTGTTTTTT	CSARDVKRESTGELFF
-	TRBD1	TRBJ2-3	TRBV7-6	TGTGCCAGCAGTTACACCGGGACAGGGCCAGATACGCAGTATTTT	CASSYTGTGPDTQYF
few	-	TRBJ1-4	TRBV2	TGTGCCAGCGTGGGAGGGGCCAATGAAAAACTGTTTTTT	CASVGGANEKLFF
many	-	TRBJ2-7	TRBV12-3/TRBV12-4	TGTGCCAGCAGGGACTCAGGGATTACCCACGAGCAGTACTTC	CASRDSGITHEQYF
many	-	TRBJ1-3	TRBV20-1	TGCAGTGCCGCGTCCGATCTTCCCGGGTCTGGAAACACCATATATTTT	CSAASDLPGSGNTIYF
many	-	TRBJ2-3	TRBV10-3	TGTGCCATCAGTGGGAGATCTGATACGCAGTATTTT	CAISGRSDTQYF